This T cell receptor beta chain was captured in a study of blood T cell repertoires in COVID-19. Assay: immunoSEQ multiplex PCR; the TCRdb copy retains only in-frame clones and omits some. The repertoire consists of about 140,000 clones, with over 75% occurring once and the leading ten covering around 2.9%. Germline V gene lookup returns CDR1 SGDLS and CDR2 YYNGEE. V lost 0 bases, J lost 5 bases, and 12 bases lay in between. There are 15 residues in the CDR3. The sequence came from a woman aged 45-65 years who had recovered from COVID-19. The genes are TRBV9 and TRBJ2-1; D gene uncertain. The source material was PBMCs or T cells enriched from blood (not recorded which). CDR3 coding DNA: TGTGCCAGCAGCGTAGGGGCAGCCGAGAACAATGAGCAGTTCTTC. Its translation: CASSVGAAENNEQFF.